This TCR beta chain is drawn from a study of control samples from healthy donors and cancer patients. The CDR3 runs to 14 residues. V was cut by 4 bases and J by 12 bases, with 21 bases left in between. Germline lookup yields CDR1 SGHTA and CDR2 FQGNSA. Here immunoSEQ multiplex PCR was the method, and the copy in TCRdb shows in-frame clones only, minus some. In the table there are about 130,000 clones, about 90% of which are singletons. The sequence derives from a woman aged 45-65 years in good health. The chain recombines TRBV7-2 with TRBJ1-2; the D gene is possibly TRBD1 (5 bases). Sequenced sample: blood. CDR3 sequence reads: CASSSGTAGVYHTF. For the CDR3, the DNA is TGTGCCAGCAGCTCGGGGACGGCCGGGGTCTATCACACCTTC.